Listed here is a single T cell receptor beta chain. The data were taken from a study of blood T cell repertoires in COVID-19. V was shortened by 5 bases and J by 2 bases, with 18 bases between the two germline ends. CDR3 length equals 16 residues. Per germline, CDR1 SGHTA and CDR2 FQGNSA. Libraries were prepared by immunoSEQ multiplex PCR; TCRdb keeps only in-frame clonotypes and omits some of them. The data hold 90,000 to 110,000 clones, with roughly 80% observed a single time. This TCR came from a woman older than 75 with acute or convalescent COVID-19. The chain is built from TRBV7-2 and TRBJ1-2; no definite D call. Sequencing used peripheral blood. The CDR3 DNA sequence: TGTGCCAGCAGCCCCCTGGGTTCCGGGGTGAACTATGGCTACACCTTC. It is translated as CASSPLGSGVNYGYTF. Drawing the rest from reference TRBV7-2 and TRBJ1-2, the complete variable domain is GAGVSQSPSNKVTEKGKDVELRCDPISGHTALYWYRQSLGQGLEFLIYFQGNSAPDKSGLPSDRFSAERTGGSVSTLTIQRTQQEDSAVYLCASSPLGSGVNYGYTFGSGTRLTVV.